The 31 T cell receptor beta chains below were found in one sample sequenced in a study of T cells after posttransplantation cyclophosphamide. Treatment was busulfan-fludarabine conditioning, a marrow graft, and cyclophosphamide on days +3 and +4. The repertoire was sequenced with immunoSEQ multiplex PCR; TCRdb's copy has only in-frame clones and lacks some. The specimen has 15,000 to 20,000 clones, none found just once. The sample in question was PBMCs, obtained after allogeneic stem cell transplant with posttransplant cyclophosphamide. The receptors were gathered from a female patient aged 30 to 40 who received an allogeneic stem cell transplant from a related donor, was CMV-positive, and had no GVHD. The graft donor may have given rise to some T cells.

This clone was detected many times. J is TRBJ2-3 and V is TRBV11-3, with TRBD2 matching 10 bases. In germline, CDR1 is SGHNT, CDR2 YENEEA. The CDR3 loop spans 19 amino acids. V was clipped by 5 bases and J by 0 bases; unmatched bases: 14. The CDR3, as DNA: TGTGCCAGCAGCACGCGGACTAGCGGAGGGGGCGCTAGCACAGATACGCAGTATTTT. The encoded protein is CASSTRTSGGGASTDTQYF. Looking up the rest from reference TRBV11-3 and TRBJ2-3 gives the full variable domain: EAGVVQSPRYKIIEKKQPVAFWCNPISGHNTLYWYLQNLGQGPELLIRYENEEAVDDSQLPKDRFSAERLKGVDSTLKIQPAELGDSAVYLCASSTRTSGGGASTDTQYFGPGTRLTVL.

This clone was observed many times. The chain couples TRBV19 to TRBJ2-7; a possible D gene is TRBD2 (6 bases). Trimming removed 3 bases from V and 4 bases from J, with 16 bases in between. The V gene's germline CDR1 is LNHDA and CDR2 SQIVND (reference sequence). This CDR3 contains 15 residues. The CDR3 loop reads CASSINSGVIYEQYF. Written as DNA, the CDR3 is TGTGCCAGTAGTATCAATTCGGGGGTGATATACGAGCAGTACTTC.

The rearrangement uses TRBV6-5 and TRBJ1-5, with 9 nucleotides matching TRBD1. Germline V gene lookup returns CDR1 MNHEY and CDR2 SVGAGI. The CDR3 spans 15 residues. V shed 4 bases, J shed 2 bases, and the junction held 3 bases outside the gene matches. The CDR3, as DNA: TGTGCCAGCAGTTTGGGACAGGGAGGCAATCAGCCCCAGCATTTT. It is translated as CASSLGQGGNQPQHF.

At least ten counts were recorded for this clone. This chain uses TRBV19 with TRBJ2-3, with 9 bases fitting TRBD2. The germline gives CDR1 LNHDA, CDR2 SQIVND (reference sequence). The CDR3 length is 21 residues. J was trimmed by 4 bases and V by 0 bases; bases with no gene match: 20. This CDR3 is CASSIDLPRCNSGSPSDTQYF. The CDR3 region has the DNA TGTGCCAGTAGTATAGATCTCCCCCGGTGCAATAGCGGGAGCCCATCAGATACGCAGTATTTT.

This clone has a count of ten or more. V usage is TRBV27 and J usage is TRBJ2-3, with TRBD1 matching 7 bases. After removal of 4 bases from V and 0 bases from J, the junction contained 1 base not matched to a gene. Germline V gene sequence: CDR1 MNHEY, CDR2 SMNVEV (reference sequence). This CDR3 spans 14 amino acids. DNA of the CDR3: TGTGCCAGCAGTTCGGACAGGAGCACAGATACGCAGTATTTT. This gives the protein CASSSDRSTDTQYF.

The table lists this clone with many counts. V is TRBV6-1 and J is TRBJ2-2, with 11 bases lining up with TRBD2. The trim removed 6 bases at V and 6 bases at J, leaving 6 bases unmatched. CDR3 size: 15 residues. Germline-derived CDR1 and CDR2 are MNHNS and SASEGT. The CDR3 loop reads CASSTLAGVAGELFF. In nucleotides, the CDR3 is TGTGCCAGCAGCACACTAGCGGGAGTCGCCGGGGAGCTGTTTTTT.

Ten or more counts support this clone. The chain recombines TRBV5-1 with TRBJ2-2, with a weak D call TRBD1 (8 bases). V shed 1 base and J shed 7 bases, with 17 bases lying between them. This CDR3 spans 16 amino acids. From germline, CDR1 is SGHRS and CDR2 YFSETQ. The CDR3 sequence is CASSLPRTGRVGELFF. CDR3 nucleotide sequence: TGCGCCAGCAGCTTGCCACGGACAGGGAGGGTCGGGGAGCTGTTTTTT.

In this sample, this clone turned up many times. The gene calls are TRBV7-9 and TRBJ2-6, with 7 bases aligning to TRBD1. The CDR3 is 17 residues long. V lost 2 bases, J lost 0 bases, and 4 bases stayed unmatched. CDR1 SEHNR and CDR2 FQNEAQ come from the germline V gene (reference sequence). CDR3 nucleotide sequence: TGTGCCAGCAGCTTACGGGACAGAGTCTCTGGGGCCAACGTCCTGACTTTC. Protein: CASSLRDRVSGANVLTF. The full variable domain, with the rest looked up from reference TRBV7-9 and TRBJ2-6, is DTGVSQNPRHKITKRGQNVTFRCDPISEHNRLYWYRQTLGQGPEFLTYFQNEAQLEKSRLLSDRFSAERPKGSFSTLEIQRTEQGDSAMYLCASSLRDRVSGANVLTFGAGSRLTVL.

Many counts were recorded for this clone. The V and J genes are TRBV2 and TRBJ2-5; 8 bases fit TRBD1. V trimming: 5 bases; J trimming: 0 bases; junction bases outside the gene matches: 5. Germline CDR1 and CDR2: SNHLY and FYNNEI. The CDR3 loop spans 15 amino acids. The CDR3 DNA sequence: TGTGCCAGCAGTACCTGGGACAGGTACCAAGAGACCCAGTACTTC. It is translated as CASSTWDRYQETQYF. Full variable domain (missing parts from reference TRBV2 and TRBJ2-5): EPEVTQTPSHQVTQMGQEVILRCVPISNHLYFYWYRQILGQKVEFLVSFYNNEISEKSEIFDDQFSVERPDGSNFTLKIRSTKLEDSAMYFCASSTWDRYQETQYFGPGTRLLVL.

This clone was seen repeatedly, ten times or more. The chain has TRBV6-1 and TRBJ2-6, with TRBD1 matching over 11 bases. Germline CDR1 is MNHNS and CDR2 is SASEGT. Trimming cost V 11 bases and J 4 bases; bases outside gene matches: 7. The CDR3 loop spans 15 amino acids. This CDR3 reads CAGGQGATGANVLTF. As DNA, the CDR3 is TGTGCCGGCGGACAGGGGGCAACAGGGGCCAACGTCCTGACTTTC.

This clone was recorded many times. The V and J genes are TRBV6-5 and TRBJ1-1, with no clear D. Trimming took 5 bases from V and 3 from J, leaving 7 bases between them. Germline V gene sequence: CDR1 MNHEY, CDR2 SVGAGI. This CDR3 comprises 12 residues. CDR3 in amino acids: CASSRADTEAFF. CDR3 nucleotide sequence: TGTGCCAGCAGTCGAGCGGACACTGAAGCTTTCTTT.

This clone was observed many times. The chain recombines TRBV25-1 with TRBJ2-1, with 7 bases aligning to TRBD2. V gave up 3 bases and J gave up 6 bases; unmatched junction bases: 8. There are 15 residues in the CDR3. The V gene's germline CDR1 is MGHDK and CDR2 SYGVNS. CDR3 sequence (DNA): TGTGCCAGCAGTGAGGGGGGGTTAGGCGGCAATGAGCAGTTCTTC. Residues: CASSEGGLGGNEQFF. The full variable domain, rest sourced from reference TRBV25-1 and TRBJ2-1, is EADIYQTPRYLVIGTGKKITLECSQTMGHDKMYWYQQDPGMELHLIHYSYGVNSTEKGDLSSESTVSRIRTEHFPLTLESARPSHTSQYLCASSEGGLGGNEQFFGPGTRLTVL.

This clone showed up many times. This rearrangement joins TRBV5-4 to TRBJ2-3; 7 bases map to TRBD1. Germline V gene sequence: CDR1 SGHNT, CDR2 YYREEE (reference sequence). The J segment lost 0 bases and the V segment lost 4 bases, leaving 5 bases of the junction unmatched. This CDR3 is 15 amino acids long. CDR3 nucleotide sequence: TGTGCCAGCAGCCGAGGGGGCGTGAGCACAGATACGCAGTATTTT. This encodes CASSRGGVSTDTQYF.

The table lists this clone with many counts. The chain employs TRBV5-4 and TRBJ2-7, with a tentative D call TRBD2 (6 bases). CDR3 length: 16 residues. V was clipped by 0 bases and J by 2 bases, with 15 bases between them. Per the germline V gene, CDR1 is SGHNT and CDR2 is YYREEE (reference sequence). In DNA form, the CDR3 reads TGTGCCAGCAGCTTGGGTGATAGCGGAACCACCTACGAGCAGTACTTC. It encodes CASSLGDSGTTYEQYF.

This clone has ten or more counts. The rearrangement uses TRBV5-1 and TRBJ2-3, with 8 positions matching TRBD2. The germline gives CDR1 SGHRS, CDR2 YFSETQ. Trimming took 2 bases from V and 2 from J; bases not matched to a gene: 4. The CDR3 extends over 15 amino acids. The CDR3 coding sequence is TGCGCCAGCAGCTTCGAGACTAGCGTCACAGATACGCAGTATTTT. Its protein product is CASSFETSVTDTQYF.

This clone was observed many times. This chain links TRBV25-1 with TRBJ1-1, with 7 nucleotides matching TRBD1. In germline, CDR1 is MGHDK, CDR2 SYGVNS. J gave up 3 bases and V 9 bases, and 10 bases lay outside the gene matches. The CDR3 consists of 14 residues. The CDR3 loop is CARPPWQGDTEAFF. DNA for the CDR3: TGTGCCAGACCCCCCTGGCAGGGGGACACTGAAGCTTTCTTT. The full variable domain, with the rest looked up from reference TRBV25-1 and TRBJ1-1, is EADIYQTPRYLVIGTGKKITLECSQTMGHDKMYWYQQDPGMELHLIHYSYGVNSTEKGDLSSESTVSRIRTEHFPLTLESARPSHTSQYLCARPPWQGDTEAFFGQGTRLTVV.

In this sample, this clone turned up many times. V gene TRBV27 combines with J gene TRBJ1-4; TRBD1 is a possible D gene (5 bases). Germline V lookup: CDR1 MNHEY, CDR2 SMNVEV (reference sequence). This CDR3 spans 17 amino acids. Trimming removed 5 bases at V and 0 bases at J, with 16 bases between. Here the CDR3 DNA reads TGTGCCAGCAGTAGCTGGGGCAGGGCGGCAACTAATGAAAAACTGTTTTTT. Translating it yields CASSSWGRAATNEKLFF.

This clone has a count of ten or more. The genes are TRBV30 and TRBJ2-5; D possibly corresponds to TRBD1 (6 bases). The CDR3 has 14 residues. Trimming removed 3 bases from V and 0 bases from J, with 11 bases in between. In germline, CDR1 is GTSNPN, CDR2 SVGIG (reference sequence). CDR3 region: CAWSLDRYQETQYF. CDR3 sequence (DNA): TGTGCCTGGAGCCTAGACAGGTACCAAGAGACCCAGTACTTC.

This clone was detected many times. This rearrangement joins TRBV9 to TRBJ2-3; D not certain. The CDR3 covers 15 residues. CDR1 is SGDLS and CDR2 is YYNGEE in the germline V gene. V shed 0 bases and J shed 2 bases, with 10 bases lying between them. Written as DNA, the CDR3 is TGTGCCAGCAGCGTAGACTATTCGTTCACAGATACGCAGTATTTT. It encodes CASSVDYSFTDTQYF.

This clone was seen at least ten times. V is TRBV28 and J is TRBJ2-5, with D perhaps matching TRBD2 (5 bases). The CDR3 covers 17 residues. Germline CDR1 and CDR2: MDHEN and SYDVKM. V lost 5 bases to trimming and J lost 5 bases, with 24 bases between them. In DNA, the CDR3 is TGTGCCAGCAGTCCGAGACGGTGGGAGACGGTCCTGGAGACCCAGTACTTC. This codes for CASSPRRWETVLETQYF. The entire variable domain, with the rest obtained from reference TRBV28 and TRBJ2-5, is as follows: DVKVTQSSRYLVKRTGEKVFLECVQDMDHENMFWYRQDPGLGLRLIYFSYDVKMKEKGDIPEGYSVSREKKERFSLILESASTNQTSMYLCASSPRRWETVLETQYFGPGTRLLVL.

This clone showed up many times. The V and J genes are TRBV28 and TRBJ1-5; D not resolved. Germline lookup yields CDR1 MDHEN and CDR2 SYDVKM. The CDR3 has 14 amino acids. V lost 1 base and J 11 bases, leaving 15 bases between the germline ends. CDR3 sequence (DNA): TGTGCCAGCAGTTTATACAGCCAAGGTCGGTCCCAGCATTTT. This sequence encodes CASSLYSQGRSQHF.

This clone was seen many times. This chain joins TRBV29-1 and TRBJ1-4, with D possibly TRBD1 on 6 matching bases. Germline CDR1 is SQVTM and CDR2 is ANQGSEA. The V and J ends lost 0 bases and 2 bases respectively, with 10 bases between them. The CDR3 length is 15 residues. CDR3 protein: CSVEEAQGTNEKLFF. Written as DNA, the CDR3 is TGCAGCGTTGAAGAGGCCCAGGGGACTAATGAAAAACTGTTTTTT.

This clone was counted ten times or more. CDR3: CSVGQGPDTQYF. CDR3 in DNA: TGCAGCGTTGGACAGGGGCCAGATACGCAGTATTTT. The chain recombines TRBV29-1 with TRBJ2-3; 8 nucleotides agree with TRBD1. The germline gives CDR1 SQVTM, CDR2 ANQGSEA. The V segment lost 4 bases and the J segment 4 bases; nucleotides outside the gene matches: 1. The CDR3 totals 12 residues.

Many counts were recorded for this clone. The chain recombines TRBV7-2 with TRBJ2-5, with D possibly being TRBD2 (5 bases). The ends were cut back, 5 bases at V and 1 base at J, with 14 bases in the middle. The germline V gene has CDR1 SGHTA and CDR2 FQGNSA. The CDR3 consists of 15 residues. The DNA of the CDR3 is TGTGCCAGCAGCCCGGGCGGGCAGCTCCAAGAGACCCAGTACTTC. Its translation: CASSPGGQLQETQYF.

The chain joins TRBV27 to TRBJ2-5; D perhaps matches TRBD1 (5 bases). The J call is doubtful: the DNA matches TRBJ2-7 better. Germline CDR1 is MNHEY and CDR2 is SMNVEV (reference sequence). The CDR3 spans 15 residues. The CDR3 region has the DNA TGTGCCAGCAGTTCCGTCACAGGAAACCCCTACGAGCAGTACTTC. It translates to CASSSVTGNPYEQYF.

This clone was picked up many times. The chain combines TRBV28 with TRBJ2-4; D uncertain. The CDR3 is 14 residues long. Trimming removed 2 bases from V and 5 bases from J, with 10 bases in between. Germline CDR1 MDHEN, CDR2 SYDVKM. CDR3 region: CASSLAGLENIQYF. The CDR3, as DNA: TGTGCCAGCAGTTTAGCCGGGTTGGAAAACATTCAGTACTTC.

This clone was seen many times. The chain combines TRBV7-9 with TRBJ2-1; a weak D match, TRBD2 (5 bases). This CDR3 comprises 17 residues. Germline CDR1 and CDR2: SEHNR and FQNEAQ (reference sequence). V was trimmed by 5 bases and J by 5 bases, leaving 22 bases between them. The chain's CDR3 is CASSQSGGGPRNNEQFF. CDR3 nucleotide sequence: TGTGCCAGCAGCCAGAGCGGTGGCGGTCCGAGGAACAATGAGCAGTTCTTC.

This clone was found many times. This rearrangement joins TRBV6-1 to TRBJ2-5; a possible D gene is TRBD1 (5 bases). Trimming left V 0 bases short and J 0 bases short, with 11 bases between. The germline V gene has CDR1 MNHNS and CDR2 SASEGT. CDR3 size: 16 residues. CDR3 loop: CASSEAGNRYQETQYF. The CDR3 DNA is TGTGCCAGCAGTGAAGCTGGTAACAGGTACCAAGAGACCCAGTACTTC.

This clone occurred many times. This rearrangement joins TRBV7-8 to TRBJ2-5, with 7 bases lining up with TRBD2. This CDR3 has 15 amino acids. The V and J ends lost 1 base and 7 bases, in that order; junction bases with no gene match: 9. In germline, CDR1 is SGHVS, CDR2 FQNEAQ. The CDR3 sequence: CASSLVPRELVTQYF. CDR3 in DNA: TGTGCCAGCAGCTTAGTGCCGCGGGAGTTAGTGACCCAGTACTTC.

The sample holds a few counts of this clone. CDR3 DNA: TGTGCCAGCAGCTTAGTGGCCGGGAGACTCCACTTT. It codes for CASSLVAGRLHF. J is TRBJ1-6 and V is TRBV7-2; D remains unclear. V was trimmed by 1 base and J by 16 bases, leaving 11 bases between them. CDR1 and CDR2 (germline): SGHTA, FQGNSA. This CDR3 has 12 residues.

This clone occurred many times. The chain has TRBV30 and TRBJ2-7, with 9 bases matching TRBD1. The CDR3 extends over 17 amino acids. Per the germline V gene, CDR1 is GTSNPN and CDR2 is SVGIG (reference sequence). The J segment lost 5 bases and the V segment lost 0 bases, leaving 14 bases of the junction unmatched. The CDR3 sequence: CAWSVFGRDRVNNEQYF. The DNA for the CDR3 is TGTGCCTGGAGTGTATTTGGGAGGGACAGGGTTAATAACGAGCAGTACTTC. Filled out from reference TRBV30 and TRBJ2-7, the complete variable domain reads SQTIHQWPATLVQPVGSPLSLECTVEGTSNPNLYWYRQAAGRGLQLLFYSVGIGQISSEVPQNLSASRPQDRQFILSSKKLLLSDSGFYLCAWSVFGRDRVNNEQYFGPGTRLTVT.